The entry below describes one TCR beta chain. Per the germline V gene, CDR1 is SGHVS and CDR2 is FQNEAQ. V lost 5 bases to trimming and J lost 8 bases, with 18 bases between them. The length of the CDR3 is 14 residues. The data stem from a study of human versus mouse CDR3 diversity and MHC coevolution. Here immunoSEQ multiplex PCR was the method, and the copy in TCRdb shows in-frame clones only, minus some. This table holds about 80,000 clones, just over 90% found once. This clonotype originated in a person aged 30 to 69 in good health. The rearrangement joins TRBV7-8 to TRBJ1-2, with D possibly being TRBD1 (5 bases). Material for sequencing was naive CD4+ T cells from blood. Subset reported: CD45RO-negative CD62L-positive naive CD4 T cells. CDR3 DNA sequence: TGTGCCAGCAGCGATCGGTACGGGGGTCGAGGCTACACCTTC. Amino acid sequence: CASSDRYGGRGYTF.